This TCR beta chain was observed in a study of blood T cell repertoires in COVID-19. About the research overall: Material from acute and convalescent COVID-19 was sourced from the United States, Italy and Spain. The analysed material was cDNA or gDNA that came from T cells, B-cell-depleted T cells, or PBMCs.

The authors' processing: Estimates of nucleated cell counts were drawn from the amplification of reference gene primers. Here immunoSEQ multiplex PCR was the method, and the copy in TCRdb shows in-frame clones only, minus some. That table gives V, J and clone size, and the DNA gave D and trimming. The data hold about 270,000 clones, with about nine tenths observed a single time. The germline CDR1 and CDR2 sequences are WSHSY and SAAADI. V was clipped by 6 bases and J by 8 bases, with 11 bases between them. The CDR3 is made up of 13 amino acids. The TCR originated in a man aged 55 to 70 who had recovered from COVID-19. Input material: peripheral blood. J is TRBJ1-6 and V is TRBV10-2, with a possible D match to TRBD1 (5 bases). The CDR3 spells CASRGDIDSPLHF. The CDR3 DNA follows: TGCGCCAGCAGAGGGGATATCGATTCACCCCTCCACTTT.